The 17 T cell receptor beta chains reported below all come from one sample, sequenced in a study of blood T cell repertoires in COVID-19 (TCRdb year 2020). The library was prepared using the immunoSEQ multiplex PCR assay. The table was pulled from immuneACCESS by TCRdb, which kept in-frame rearrangements only. Such tables lose some clones; where checked, under half of the loss comes from unresolved V genes, and the rest has no known cause. For this sample there are approximately 100,000 clones; about four fifths appear just once. The ten largest account for approximately 6.7% of the sample. Sample: peripheral blood. The receptors derive from a man aged 60-69 years with acute or convalescent COVID-19.

V is TRBV7-8 and J is TRBJ1-2; no definite D call. The CDR3 is 15 residues long. Trimming removed 5 bases at V and 7 bases at J, with 20 bases between. CDR1 SGHVS and CDR2 FQNEAQ come from the germline V gene. As DNA, the CDR3 is TGTGCCAGCAGCCGTAGAGCGGAGGGTGAGGCTGGCTACACCTTC. Encoded protein: CASSRRAEGEAGYTF.

The V and J genes are TRBV6-1 and TRBJ2-1, with TRBD1 identical over 8 bases. J gave up 6 bases and V 2 bases, and 3 bases lay outside the gene matches. The CDR3 totals 14 residues. Germline V gives CDR1 MNHNS, CDR2 SASEGT. The CDR3 loop is CASSEQGAGNEQFF. The CDR3 nucleotides are TGTGCCAGCAGTGAACAGGGGGCGGGCAATGAGCAGTTCTTC.

Here the CDR3 DNA reads TGTGCCAGCAGCTCAAAGACAGGGGTCACCGAGCAGTACTTC. This codes for CASSSKTGVTEQYF. The chain carries TRBV5-5 and TRBJ2-7; 8 bases fit TRBD1. The CDR3 has 14 residues. CDR1 and CDR2 (germline): SGHKS, YYEKEE (reference sequence). Trimming removed 3 bases from V and 6 bases from J; junction bases left unmatched: 8.

This chain uses TRBV28 with TRBJ2-5; D is ambiguous. The CDR3 sequence is 15 residues long. Deletions cut 3 bases from V and 1 base from J, with 12 bases between. Germline CDR1 and CDR2: MDHEN and SYDVKM. The CDR3 nucleotides read TGTGCCAGCAGTTTTCTGGAACAGCCCCAAGAGACCCAGTACTTC. It encodes CASSFLEQPQETQYF.

The rearrangement links TRBV29-1 to TRBJ2-3, with 8 nucleotides matching TRBD2. Trimming removed 4 bases from V and 5 bases from J; junction bases left unmatched: 8. The V gene's germline CDR1 is SQVTM and CDR2 ANQGSEA. The CDR3 is 14 residues long. The CDR3 DNA sequence: TGCAGCGTTGTATTAGCGGGGCGCCTAGATACGCAGTATTTT. Protein product: CSVVLAGRLDTQYF.

This clone was picked up a small number of times. This chain connects TRBV11-1 to TRBJ2-7; D is perhaps TRBD2 (6 bases). Germline CDR1 SGHAT, CDR2 FQDESV (reference sequence). Trimming took off 5 bases at V and 6 bases at J, with 20 bases between the two ends. The CDR3 length is 15 residues. The CDR3 bases are TGTGCCAGCAGCCCCTCGTCTTTGGCGGAGGGCGAGCAGTACTTC. It is translated as CASSPSSLAEGEQYF. Full variable domain (outside the CDR3, taken from reference TRBV11-1 and TRBJ2-7): EAEVAQSPRYKITEKSQAVAFWCDPISGHATLYWYRQILGQGPELLVQFQDESVVDDSQLPKDRFSAERLKGVDSTLKIQPAELGDSAMYLCASSPSSLAEGEQYFGPGTRLTVT.

The rearrangement links TRBV15 to TRBJ2-2; D is possibly TRBD1 (6 bases). The CDR3 covers 15 residues. Germline values: CDR1 LNHNV, CDR2 YYDKDF (reference sequence). V dropped 1 base and J dropped 6 bases, with 12 bases sitting between them. For the CDR3, the DNA is TGTGCCACCAGCAGAGTACAGGGCGCCGCCGGGGAGCTGTTTTTT. Protein product: CATSRVQGAAGELFF.

This chain connects TRBV2 to TRBJ1-6; the D is unclear. Germline V gene data show CDR1 as SNHLY and CDR2 as FYNNEI. CDR3 length: 14 residues. Trimming shortened V by 4 bases and J by 7 bases, and 11 bases separated the two germline ends. The CDR3 spells CASSAPRGNSPLHF. CDR3 DNA: TGTGCCAGCAGTGCCCCGCGGGGAAATTCACCCCTCCACTTT.

A few counts support this clone. J is TRBJ2-1 and V is TRBV7-9; TRBD1 matches at 8 bases. With V trimmed by 3 bases and J by 7 bases, 5 bases remained unmatched. The CDR3 covers 14 residues. The germline V gene has CDR1 SEHNR and CDR2 FQNEAQ (reference sequence). The CDR3 here is CASSFGQGTNEQFF. The CDR3 bases are TGTGCCAGCAGCTTTGGACAGGGAACGAATGAGCAGTTCTTC.

V gene TRBV9 combines with J gene TRBJ1-2; no firm D call. The CDR3 is made up of 12 amino acids. V shed 3 bases and J shed 7 bases, with 10 bases lying between them. Germline CDR1 SGDLS, CDR2 YYNGEE. The CDR3 nucleotides read TGTGCCAGCAGCGGTGAGCGGGGTGGCTACACCTTC. This codes for CASSGERGGYTF.

V and J are TRBV7-8 and TRBJ1-4, with no clear D. Germline V CDR1 and CDR2: SGHVS, FQNEAQ. The CDR3 runs 15 residues. Trimming took 6 bases from V and 0 from J, leaving 11 bases between them. The CDR3 DNA reads TGTGCCAGCAGACCTACAGAAGCAACTAATGAAAAACTGTTTTTT. As protein: CASRPTEATNEKLFF.

This chain connects TRBV19 to TRBJ2-1, with 7 bases fitting TRBD2. V shed 8 bases and J 2 bases; nucleotides not matched to a gene: 9. The germline V gene has CDR1 LNHDA and CDR2 SQIVND (reference sequence). This CDR3 is built from 15 residues. CDR3 loop: CASAGGLAAYNEQFF. Here the CDR3 DNA reads TGTGCCAGTGCGGGTGGGCTAGCGGCCTACAATGAGCAGTTCTTC.

The chain links TRBV25-1 to TRBJ1-6, with TRBD1 as a possible D gene (6 bases). There are 13 residues in the CDR3. Germline V gives CDR1 MGHDK, CDR2 SYGVNS. V lost 7 bases to trimming and J lost 2 bases, with 6 bases between them. CDR3 in amino acids: CASKGAYNSPLHF. The DNA for the CDR3 is TGTGCCAGCAAGGGGGCCTATAATTCACCCCTCCACTTT.

The chain recombines TRBV5-1 with TRBJ1-1, with TRBD1 matching over 8 bases. Germline CDR1 and CDR2: SGHRS and YFSETQ. The length of the CDR3 is 15 residues. The ends lost 5 bases at V and 5 bases at J; junction bases unmatched: 11. The CDR3 DNA reads as TGCGCCAGCAGTCAGGACAGGGTTTCGGGGACTGAAGCTTTCTTT. It yields the protein CASSQDRVSGTEAFF.

The rearrangement links TRBV12-3 or TRBV12-4 to TRBJ2-1; D is uncertain. This CDR3 has 11 amino acids. The V gene lost 2 bases and the J gene lost 8 bases, with 4 bases spanning the gap. CDR3 coding DNA: TGTGCCAGCAGTTTAACGGATGAGCAGTTCTTC. Translating gives CASSLTDEQFF.

Only a few counts were recorded for this clone. The chain couples TRBV21-1 to TRBJ2-4; no DNA check was done on the table's D call, TRBD2. TRBV21-1 is deemed a pseudogene. The CDR3 spans 21 residues. CDR3 amino acids: CASSTRLSGTSGGVAKNIQYF. CDR3 DNA sequence: TGTGCCAGCAGCACCCGATTGTCCGGGACTAGCGGGGGGGTAGCCAAAAACATTCAGTACTTC.

There are many counts of this clone. The V gene is TRBV7-6, the J gene TRBJ1-2, with 7 nucleotides matching TRBD1. CDR1 SGHVS and CDR2 FNYEAQ come from the germline V gene. CDR3 length equals 15 residues. With V trimmed by 5 bases and J by 8 bases, 14 bases remained unmatched. The chain's CDR3 is CASSHLQGFSRGYTF. The CDR3 nucleotides read TGTGCCAGCAGCCACCTACAGGGGTTCTCCCGGGGCTACACCTTC.